This TCR beta chain was captured in a study of blood T cell repertoires in COVID-19. About the research overall: COVID-19 samples collected from the United States, Italy and Spain covered acute and convalescent phases. Nucleic acid was either cDNA or gDNA, and it came from T cells, B-cell-depleted T cells, or PBMCs.

The germline V gene encodes CDR1 SGDLS and CDR2 YYNGEE. After removal of 3 bases from V and 5 bases from J, the junction contained 10 bases not matched to a gene. The CDR3 consists of 15 residues. Original data processing: Reference gene primer amplification in the assay estimated nucleated cell counts. The protocol was immunoSEQ multiplex PCR, while the TCRdb copy is restricted to in-frame clones and leaves out a portion. That table is the source of V, J and clone size, and D and trimming were worked out from the DNA. The sample consists of about 200,000 clones, roughly 85% of them appearing once. This chain links TRBV9 with TRBJ2-5, with 7 bases matching TRBD1. This receptor was identified in a woman at least 80 years old with acute or convalescent COVID-19. Sequenced input: peripheral blood. The CDR3 sequence: CASSASGGPVETQYF. The CDR3 nucleotides read TGTGCCAGCAGCGCTTCAGGGGGTCCGGTGGAGACCCAGTACTTC.